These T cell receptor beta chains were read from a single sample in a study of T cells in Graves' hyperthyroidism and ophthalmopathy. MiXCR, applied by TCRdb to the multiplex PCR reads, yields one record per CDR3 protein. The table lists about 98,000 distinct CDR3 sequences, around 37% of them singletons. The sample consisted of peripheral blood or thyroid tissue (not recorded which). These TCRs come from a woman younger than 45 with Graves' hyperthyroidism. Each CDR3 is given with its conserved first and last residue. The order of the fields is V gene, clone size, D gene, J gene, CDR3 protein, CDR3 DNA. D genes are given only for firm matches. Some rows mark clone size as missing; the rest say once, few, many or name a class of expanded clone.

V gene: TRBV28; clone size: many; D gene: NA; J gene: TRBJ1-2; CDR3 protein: CASSLQGRDGYTF; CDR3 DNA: TGTGCCAGCAGTTTACAGGGCAGGGATGGCTACACCTTC
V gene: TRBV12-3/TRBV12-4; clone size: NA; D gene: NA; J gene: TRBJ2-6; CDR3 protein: CAGSSASGANVLTF; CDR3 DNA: TGTGCCGGCAGTTCGGCCTCTGGGGCCAACGTCCTGACTTTC
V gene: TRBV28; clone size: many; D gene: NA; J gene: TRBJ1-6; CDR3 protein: CASSQEFTYNSPLHF; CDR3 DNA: TGTGCCAGCAGTCAGGAGTTTACCTATAATTCACCCCTCCACTTT
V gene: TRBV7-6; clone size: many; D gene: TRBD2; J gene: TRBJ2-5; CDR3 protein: CASSPRLAGELETQYF; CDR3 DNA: TGTGCCAGCAGCCCACGACTAGCGGGAGAGCTGGAGACCCAGTACTTC
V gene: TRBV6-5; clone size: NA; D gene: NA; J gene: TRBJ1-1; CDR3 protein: CASSGNTEAFF; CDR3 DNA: TGTGCCAGCAGTGGGAACACTGAAGCTTTCTTT
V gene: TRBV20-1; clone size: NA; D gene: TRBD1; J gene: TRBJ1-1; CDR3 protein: CSASKWDSNTEAFF; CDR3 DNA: TGCAGTGCTAGTAAGTGGGACAGTAACACTGAAGCTTTCTTT
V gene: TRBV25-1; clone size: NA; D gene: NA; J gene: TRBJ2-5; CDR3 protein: CASSETSETQYF; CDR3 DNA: TGTGCCAGCAGTGAAACTAGTGAGACCCAGTACTTC
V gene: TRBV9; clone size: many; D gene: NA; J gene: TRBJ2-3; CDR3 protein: CASSVGPHSGDTQYF; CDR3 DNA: TGTGCCAGCAGCGTAGGGCCTCACTCCGGGGATACGCAGTATTTT
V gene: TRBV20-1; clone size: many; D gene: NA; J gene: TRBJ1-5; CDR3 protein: CSAAGNQPQHF; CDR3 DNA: TGCAGTGCTGCAGGGAATCAGCCCCAGCATTTT
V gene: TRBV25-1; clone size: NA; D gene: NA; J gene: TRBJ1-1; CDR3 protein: CAGAGWTEAFF; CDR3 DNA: TGTGCTGGAGCAGGGTGGACTGAAGCTTTCTTT
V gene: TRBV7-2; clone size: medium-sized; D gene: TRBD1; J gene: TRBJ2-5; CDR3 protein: CASSLAGTGEETQYF; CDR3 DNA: TGTGCCAGCAGCTTAGCCGGGACAGGGGAAGAGACCCAGTACTTC
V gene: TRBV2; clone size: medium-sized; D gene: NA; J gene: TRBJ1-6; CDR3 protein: CASSGGGEGYSPLHF; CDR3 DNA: TGTGCCAGCAGTGGCGGAGGGGAAGGGTATTCACCCCTCCACTTT
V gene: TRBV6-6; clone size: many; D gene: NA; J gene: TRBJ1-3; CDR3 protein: CASEGLGNTIYF; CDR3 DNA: TGTGCCAGCGAGGGGCTGGGAAACACCATATATTTT
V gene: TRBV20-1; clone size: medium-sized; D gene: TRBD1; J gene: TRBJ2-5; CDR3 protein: CSARVTGQETQYF; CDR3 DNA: TGCAGTGCTAGAGTGACAGGGCAAGAGACCCAGTACTTC
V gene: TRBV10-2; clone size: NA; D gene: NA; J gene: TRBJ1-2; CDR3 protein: CASATSGVYGYTF; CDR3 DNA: TGCGCCAGCGCAACTTCTGGGGTCTATGGCTACACCTTC
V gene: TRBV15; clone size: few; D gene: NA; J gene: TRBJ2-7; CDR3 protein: CATSGGTVHYEQYF; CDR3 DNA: TGTGCCACCAGTGGCGGGACAGTTCACTACGAGCAGTACTTC
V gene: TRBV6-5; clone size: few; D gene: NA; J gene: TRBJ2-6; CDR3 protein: CASSYSGTGANVLTF; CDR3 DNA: TGTGCCAGCAGTTACTCAGGGACAGGGGCCAACGTCCTGACTTTC
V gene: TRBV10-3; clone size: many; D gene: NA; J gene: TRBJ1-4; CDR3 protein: CAISDDRSRNQLFF; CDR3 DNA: TGTGCCATCAGTGACGACAGGTCGAGGAATCAACTGTTTTTT
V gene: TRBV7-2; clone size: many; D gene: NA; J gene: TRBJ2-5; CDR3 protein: CASSLTETQYF; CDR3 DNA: TGTGCCAGCAGCTTGACTGAGACCCAGTACTTC
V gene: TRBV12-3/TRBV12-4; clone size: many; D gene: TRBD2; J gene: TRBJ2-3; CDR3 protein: CASSPASGSGADTQYF; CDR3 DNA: TGTGCCAGCAGCCCCGCAAGCGGGAGTGGGGCAGATACGCAGTATTTT
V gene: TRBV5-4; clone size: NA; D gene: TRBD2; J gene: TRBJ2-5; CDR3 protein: CASSSRLAGGGLETQYF; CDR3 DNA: TGTGCCAGCAGCTCCCGACTAGCGGGAGGGGGTTTGGAGACCCAGTACTTC
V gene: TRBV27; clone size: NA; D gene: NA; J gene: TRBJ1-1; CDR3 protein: CASSLAGGAAFF; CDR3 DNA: TGTGCCAGCAGTTTAGCCGGAGGGGCAGCTTTCTTT
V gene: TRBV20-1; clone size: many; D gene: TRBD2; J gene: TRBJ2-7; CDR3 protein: CSAVTSVEQYF; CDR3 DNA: TGCAGTGCTGTGACTAGCGTCGAGCAGTACTTC
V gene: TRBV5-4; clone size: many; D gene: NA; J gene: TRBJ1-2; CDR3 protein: CAAGDFNDGAYGYTF; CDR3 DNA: TGTGCCGCAGGGGACTTCAACGACGGAGCTTATGGCTACACCTTC
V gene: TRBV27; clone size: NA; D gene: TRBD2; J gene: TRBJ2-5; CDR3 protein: CASTKLAGGPASEETQYF; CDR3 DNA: TGTGCCAGCACCAAACTAGCGGGAGGGCCCGCCTCCGAAGAGACCCAGTACTTC
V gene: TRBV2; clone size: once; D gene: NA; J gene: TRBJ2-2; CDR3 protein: CASSDYTGELFF; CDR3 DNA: TGTGCCAGCAGTGATTACACCGGGGAGCTGTTTTTT